This T cell receptor (beta chain) is from a study of T cells in Graves' hyperthyroidism and ophthalmopathy. The CDR3 length is 15 residues. Trimming cost V 3 bases and J 3 bases; bases outside gene matches: 6. CDR1 and CDR2 from the germline V gene are MDHEN and SYDVKM. This clonotype has a handful of counts. RNA transcripts served as the template for amplifying TCR beta CDR3 regions. The HTBI primer set drove a first-round RT-PCR of the TCR CDR3. In TCRdb, the multiplex PCR reads were re-called with MiXCR into one record per CDR3 protein. This table holds a few hundred thousand distinct CDR3 sequences, approximately 16% found once.

The clonotype was recovered from a middle-aged woman with Graves' ophthalmopathy. What was sequenced was blood. The rearrangement uses TRBV28 and TRBJ2-7; 9 bases agree with TRBD2. The CDR3 DNA follows: TGTGCCAGCAGTTTCGCGGGAGGGGGCAACTACGAGCAGTACTTC. The encoded protein is CASSFAGGGNYEQYF.